This T cell receptor beta chain comes out of a study of shared clonotypes between healthy human individuals. V was pared by 0 bases and J by 9 bases, with 21 bases between. The germline gives CDR1 KGHSH, CDR2 LQKENI. The CDR3 spans 16 residues. This table comes from immunoSEQ multiplex PCR, and its TCRdb copy is limited to in-frame clones, with some not included. The table records roughly 2.2 million clones, under 95% of them present only once. Healthy HIV-negative adults with no recent acute infections or vaccinations were recruited as donors. This chain links TRBV18 with TRBJ2-7; D remains ambiguous. Sequenced input: naive CD4+ T cells from PBMCs. Documented subset: CD45RA+ positively selected. This TCR derives from a man younger than 30 in good health. Some clones in this sample may be carry-over from other donors' samples. Written as DNA, the CDR3 is TGTGCCAGCTCACCACCCATGGGTCAGGCCCGGATGGGGCAGTACTTC. This gives the protein CASSPPMGQARMGQYF.